The present T cell receptor (delta chain) was sequenced within a study of gamma-delta chains in newborns, infants, children (dated by TCRdb to between 2017 and 2020). As for the study more broadly: According to the title of the study, polyclonal expansion of innate gammadelta T cells immediately after birth is driven by microbial exposure. How innate gammadelta T cell populations in human newborns were shaped by microbial exposure immediately after birth was investigated in the study.

The instrument was an Illumina MiSeq. TCRdb processed the public reads again with the CATT caller, after which rows with matching DNA were combined. The sample table shows roughly 2,700 delta-chain clones, and more than 45% are seen once. The ten largest clones add up to roughly a tenth of the sample. Notes on this clone: What antigen it recognizes has not been identified. Base qualities are not recorded, but no much larger clone differs from it by a single base.

The input for sequencing was blood, taken at baseline. This TCR came from a child who received the measles vaccine.

CDR3 reads: CALGELLRPPGGIQTDKLIF. In nucleotide form, the sequence is TGTGCTCTTGGGGAACTCTTACGGCCCCCTGGGGGGATACAAACCGATAAACTCATCTTT. Recombination joined TRDV1 with TRDJ1, with TRDD3 matching 9 junction bases. According to the germline V gene, CDR1 reads TSWWSYY and CDR2 reads QGS. Germline trimming amounts to 0 bases on V and 2 bases on J, with 16 as the count of junction bases outside the gene matches. CDR3 length: 20 amino acids, cysteine to phenylalanine. Left in the record is the CDR3 DNA by itself, 60 bases read in frame from the first base.